The 13 T cell receptor beta chains below come from one sample, sequenced in a study of shared clonotypes between healthy human individuals. Only in-frame clones appear in the TCRdb table, and some are missing; sequencing was by immunoSEQ multiplex PCR. This sample has some 1 million clones; around 75% occur once, and the top ten carry around 1.4%. Source material: memory CD4+ T cells sorted from blood. Specified subset: CD45RA-negative fraction. All receptors derive from a man aged 18 to 35 in good health.

This clone has just a few counts. The CDR3 reads CASSLSRLGSSWDTEAFF. The CDR3 DNA follows: TGTGCCAGCAGCTTATCTCGGTTAGGGTCGTCTTGGGACACTGAAGCTTTCTTT. The chain is built from TRBV7-9 and TRBJ1-1, with unresolved D. The V end lost 2 bases, the J end lost 3 bases, and 22 bases lay between the germline ends. Germline CDR1 and CDR2: SEHNR and FQNEAQ (reference sequence). The CDR3 totals 18 residues.

This clone has more than one count but fewer than ten. The chain couples TRBV9 to TRBJ1-2, with D perhaps matching TRBD1 (5 bases). Germline V gives CDR1 SGDLS, CDR2 YYNGEE. V was trimmed by 3 bases and J by 10 bases, leaving 19 bases between them. The CDR3 runs 14 residues. CDR3 sequence reads: CASSAPGAASVYTF. The CDR3 DNA reads as TGTGCCAGCAGCGCCCCCGGGGCAGCCTCCGTCTACACCTTC.

V is TRBV30 and J is TRBJ1-5; tentative D call: TRBD1 (5 bases). This CDR3 contains 16 residues. Per the germline V gene, CDR1 is GTSNPN and CDR2 is SVGIG (reference sequence). V was clipped by 0 bases and J by 2 bases, with 14 bases between them. The CDR3 here is CAWSVRLQGGNQPQHF. The CDR3 nucleotides are TGTGCCTGGAGTGTCCGCCTCCAGGGCGGCAATCAGCCCCAGCATTTT. The full variable domain, rest sourced from reference TRBV30 and TRBJ1-5, is SQTIHQWPATLVQPVGSPLSLECTVEGTSNPNLYWYRQAAGRGLQLLFYSVGIGQISSEVPQNLSASRPQDRQFILSSKKLLLSDSGFYLCAWSVRLQGGNQPQHFGDGTRLSIL.

V gene TRBV7-2 combines with J gene TRBJ1-5; D not resolved. Trimming removed 3 bases from V and 7 bases from J, with 13 bases in between. The CDR3 contains 14 residues. In germline, CDR1 is SGHTA, CDR2 FQGNSA. CDR3 protein: CASSFTTVGQPQHF. The CDR3 DNA reads as TGTGCCAGCAGCTTTACCACCGTTGGCCAGCCCCAGCATTTT.

The rearrangement links TRBV5-1 to TRBJ2-1; D may be TRBD2 (6 bases). CDR3 length equals 15 residues. Between the trimmed V and J ends, which lost 1 base and 2 bases, there was a span of 10 bases. Germline V lookup: CDR1 SGHRS, CDR2 YFSETQ. For the CDR3, the DNA is TGCGCCAGCAGCTTGAGACTAGTGGCCTACAATGAGCAGTTCTTC. The encoded protein is CASSLRLVAYNEQFF. The full variable domain, rest sourced from reference TRBV5-1 and TRBJ2-1, is KAGVTQTPRYLIKTRGQQVTLSCSPISGHRSVSWYQQTPGQGLQFLFEYFSETQRNKGNFPGRFSGRQFSNSRSEMNVSTLELGDSALYLCASSLRLVAYNEQFFGPGTRLTVL.

About this clone itself: The sample contains more than one DNA sequence encoding this CDR3. The rearrangement uses TRBV6-1 and TRBJ1-6; D remains ambiguous. The CDR3 sequence is 11 residues long. Trimming took off 3 bases at V and 7 bases at J, with 1 base between the two ends. Looked up from germline, CDR1 is MNHNS and CDR2 is SASEGT. CDR3 bases: TGTGCCAGCAGTGAGAATTCACCCCTCCACTTT. It codes for CASSENSPLHF.

The genes are TRBV5-1 and TRBJ1-1; D remains unclear. Trimming left V 5 bases short and J 2 bases short, with 10 bases between. The CDR3 runs 13 residues. Germline V gene sequence: CDR1 SGHRS, CDR2 YFSETQ. The DNA for the CDR3 is TGCGCCAGCAGTGGTCAGCTAAACACTGAAGCTTTCTTT. Translation gives CASSGQLNTEAFF.

The table lists this clone with many counts. The chain has TRBV6-6 and TRBJ1-4, with 7 bases that match TRBD1. Germline loops: CDR1 MNHNY, CDR2 SVGAGI (reference sequence). The CDR3 is 14 residues long. Unmatched junction bases numbered 9, after V lost 7 bases and J lost 7 bases. CDR3 DNA sequence: TGTGCCAGCACCCGGGACAGCCCCTTTGAAAAACTGTTTTTT. Translated: CASTRDSPFEKLFF.

The chain uses TRBV7-8 and TRBJ1-5, with D possibly TRBD1 on 5 matching bases. V was shortened by 5 bases and J by 5 bases, with 13 bases between the two germline ends. The CDR3 totals 14 residues. Per germline, CDR1 SGHVS and CDR2 FQNEAQ. CDR3 sequence reads: CASSTVTGYQPQHF. DNA of the CDR3: TGTGCCAGCAGCACCGTCACAGGCTATCAGCCCCAGCATTTT.

Concerning this clone itself: The sample contains more than one DNA sequence encoding this CDR3. V usage is TRBV5-1 and J usage is TRBJ1-1, with 8 positions matching TRBD1. V trimming: 4 bases; J trimming: 1 base; junction bases outside the gene matches: 3. The CDR3 has 14 residues. Germline V lookup: CDR1 SGHRS, CDR2 YFSETQ. DNA for the CDR3: TGCGCCAGCAGCCCGCAGGGGGCGAACACTGAAGCTTTCTTT. It yields the protein CASSPQGANTEAFF.

The chain uses TRBV10-3 and TRBJ1-5, with a weak D call TRBD1 (5 bases). Germline V CDR1 and CDR2: ENHRY, SYGVKD. V was clipped by 4 bases and J by 4 bases, with 5 bases between them. The CDR3 has 12 amino acids. The CDR3 region is CAISGGNQPQHF. As DNA, the CDR3 is TGTGCCATCAGTGGGGGGAATCAGCCCCAGCATTTT.

DNA of the CDR3: TGCGCCAGCAGTGGGAACAAGGACACTGAAGCTTTCTTT. Amino acids: CASSGNKDTEAFF. The chain is built from TRBV5-1 and TRBJ1-1; D is unresolved. Per the germline V gene, CDR1 is SGHRS and CDR2 is YFSETQ. Between the trimmed V and J ends, which lost 5 bases and 3 bases, there was a span of 11 bases. The CDR3 sequence is 13 residues long. Combining the CDR3 with reference TRBV5-1 and TRBJ1-1 gives the whole variable domain KAGVTQTPRYLIKTRGQQVTLSCSPISGHRSVSWYQQTPGQGLQFLFEYFSETQRNKGNFPGRFSGRQFSNSRSEMNVSTLELGDSALYLCASSGNKDTEAFFGQGTRLTVV.

The V call is TRBV6-1, the J call TRBJ2-7; 12 bases line up with TRBD1. Germline V lookup: CDR1 MNHNS, CDR2 SASEGT. The CDR3 is 14 amino acids. The junction had 5 bases not matched to a gene; V was cut back by 8 bases and J by 3 bases. The CDR3 region is CASGTGGGSYEQYF. The CDR3 nucleotides read TGTGCCAGCGGGACAGGGGGCGGTAGCTACGAGCAGTACTTC.